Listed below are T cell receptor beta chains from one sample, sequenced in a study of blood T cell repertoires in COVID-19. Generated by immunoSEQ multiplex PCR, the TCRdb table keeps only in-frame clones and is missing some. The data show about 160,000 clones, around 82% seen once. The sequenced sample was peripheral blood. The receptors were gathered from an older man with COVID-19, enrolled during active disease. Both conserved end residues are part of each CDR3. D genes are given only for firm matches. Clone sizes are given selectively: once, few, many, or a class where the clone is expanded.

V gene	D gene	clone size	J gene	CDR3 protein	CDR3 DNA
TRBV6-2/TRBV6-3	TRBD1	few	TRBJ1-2	CASSRPRDSYGYTF	TGTGCCAGCAGTCGTCCCCGGGACAGCTATGGCTACACCTTC
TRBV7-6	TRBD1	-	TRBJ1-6	CASSLTTGVVNSPLHF	TGTGCCAGCAGCTTAACAACAGGGGTTGTTAATTCACCCCTCCACTTT
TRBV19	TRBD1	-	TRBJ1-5	CASSQQGRYQPQHF	TGTGCCAGTAGTCAACAGGGGCGTTATCAGCCCCAGCATTTT
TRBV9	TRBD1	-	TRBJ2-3	CASSDRGRGTQYF	TGTGCCAGCAGCGACAGGGGGCGGGGTACGCAGTATTTT
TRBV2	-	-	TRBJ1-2	CASSVQGSNYGYTF	TGTGCCAGCAGCGTACAGGGTTCCAACTATGGCTACACCTTC
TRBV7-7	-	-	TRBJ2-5	CASSSSQGGTGSQYF	TGTGCCAGCAGCTCATCCCAGGGGGGTACGGGGTCCCAGTACTTC
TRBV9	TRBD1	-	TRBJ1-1	CASSVEGRGWDRVNTEAFF	TGTGCCAGCAGCGTAGAGGGTAGAGGTTGGGACAGGGTGAACACTGAAGCTTTCTTT
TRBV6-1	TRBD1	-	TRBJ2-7	CASSDGSQGADEQYF	TGTGCCAGCAGTGATGGTTCACAGGGGGCCGACGAGCAGTACTTC
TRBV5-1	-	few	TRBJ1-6	CASSLGGSINNSPLHF	TGCGCCAGCAGCTTGGGAGGGTCTATCAATAATTCACCCCTCCACTTT
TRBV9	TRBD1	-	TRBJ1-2	CASSASGTGEYGYTF	TGTGCCAGCAGCGCCTCCGGGACAGGAGAATATGGCTACACCTTC
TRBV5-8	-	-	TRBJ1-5	CASSLGTNRDQPQHF	TGTGCCAGCAGCTTGGGGACTAATAGGGATCAGCCCCAGCATTTT
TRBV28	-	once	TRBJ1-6	CASSPYNSPLHF	TGTGCCAGCAGTCCTTATAATTCACCCCTCCACTTT
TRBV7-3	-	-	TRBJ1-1	CASSLNSLNTEAFF	TGTGCCAGCAGCTTAAACAGCCTGAACACTGAAGCTTTCTTT
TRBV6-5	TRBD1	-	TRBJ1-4	CASSRRTGVFF	TGTGCCAGCAGTCGCAGGACAGGGGTATTTTTT
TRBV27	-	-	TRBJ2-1	CASSLFVQVGEQFF	TGTGCCAGCAGTTTATTTGTCCAGGTCGGTGAGCAGTTCTTC
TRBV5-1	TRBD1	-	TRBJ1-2	CASSLDRVYGYTF	TGCGCCAGCAGTTTGGACAGGGTCTATGGCTACACCTTC
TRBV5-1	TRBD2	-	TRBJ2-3	CASSDGTGGPRTDTQYF	TGCGCCAGCAGCGACGGCACGGGGGGGCCGCGCACAGATACGCAGTATTTT
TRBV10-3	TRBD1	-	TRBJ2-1	CAGAPDRVASYNEQFF	TGTGCCGGAGCGCCGGACAGGGTGGCTTCCTACAATGAGCAGTTCTTC
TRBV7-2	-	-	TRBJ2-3	CASSLYHLRSLTDTQYF	TGTGCCAGCAGCTTATATCATCTGCGTAGCCTCACAGATACGCAGTATTTT
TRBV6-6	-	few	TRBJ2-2	CASSYSNPGATGELFF	TGTGCCAGCAGTTACTCGAACCCAGGGGCCACCGGGGAGCTGTTTTTT
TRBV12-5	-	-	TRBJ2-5	CASGPTGGGETQYF	TGTGCTAGTGGGCCAACAGGGGGGGGAGAGACCCAGTACTTC
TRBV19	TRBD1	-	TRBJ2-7	CASSSRGQNYEQYF	TGTGCCAGTAGTAGCAGGGGACAGAACTACGAGCAGTACTTC
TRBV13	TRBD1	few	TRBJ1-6	CASSFGTGNSPLHF	TGTGCCAGCAGCTTTGGGACAGGGAATTCACCCCTCCACTTT
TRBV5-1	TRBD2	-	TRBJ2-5	CASSLAASSGGPGTQYF	TGCGCCAGCAGCTTGGCCGCATCTAGCGGGGGGCCCGGGACCCAGTACTTC
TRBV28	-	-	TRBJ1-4	CASSLGGGGEKLFF	TGTGCCAGCAGCCTCGGCGGGGGAGGCGAAAAACTGTTTTTT
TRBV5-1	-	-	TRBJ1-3	CASSSAGAGRSGNTIYF	TGCGCCAGCAGTTCGGCGGGGGCTGGGCGGTCTGGAAACACCATATATTTT
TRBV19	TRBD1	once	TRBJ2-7	CASSIGQGPIYEQYF	TGTGCCAGTAGTATCGGACAGGGCCCGATCTACGAGCAGTACTTC
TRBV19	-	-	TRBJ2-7	CASGAYEQYF	TGTGCCAGTGGAGCCTACGAGCAGTACTTC
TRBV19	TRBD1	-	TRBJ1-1	CASSIGPRTGMIEAFF	TGTGCCAGTAGTATAGGCCCCAGGACAGGGATGATTGAAGCTTTCTTT
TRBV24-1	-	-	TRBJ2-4	CATSQVRNPGEDKGTKNIQYF	TGTGCCACCAGTCAAGTTCGGAATCCAGGGGAAGATAAAGGAACCAAAAACATTCAGTACTTC
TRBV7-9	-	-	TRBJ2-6	CASTQRGNGANVLTF	TGTGCCAGCACCCAGCGAGGGAATGGGGCCAACGTCCTGACTTTC
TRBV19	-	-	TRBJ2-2	CASRNREQGGELFF	TGTGCCAGTAGGAATAGGGAACAGGGCGGGGAGCTGTTTTTT
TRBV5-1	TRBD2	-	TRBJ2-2	CASSSRLAQNTGELFF	TGCGCCAGCAGCTCCCGACTAGCGCAGAACACCGGGGAGCTGTTTTTT
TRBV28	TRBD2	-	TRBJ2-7	CASTAGGLAAYEQYF	TGTGCCAGCACCGCGGGGGGACTAGCGGCCTACGAGCAGTACTTC
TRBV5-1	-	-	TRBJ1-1	CASSTFGTGRMNTEAFF	TGCGCCAGCAGCACATTTGGTACAGGGCGCATGAACACTGAAGCTTTCTTT
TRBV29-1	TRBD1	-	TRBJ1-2	CSLFGTDYGYTF	TGCAGCCTATTTGGGACAGACTATGGCTACACCTTC
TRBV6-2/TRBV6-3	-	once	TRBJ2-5	CASSYGRQETQYF	TGTGCCAGCAGTTACGGCAGACAAGAGACCCAGTACTTC
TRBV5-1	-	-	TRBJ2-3	CASSAPAGGIVDTQYF	TGCGCCAGCAGCGCACCCGCGGGCGGGATCGTCGATACGCAGTATTTT
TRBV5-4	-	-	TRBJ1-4	CASSLGPGFNEKLFF	TGTGCCAGCAGCTTGGGTCCAGGGTTTAATGAAAAACTGTTTTTT
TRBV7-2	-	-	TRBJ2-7	CASSLGGAVNEQYF	TGTGCCAGCAGCTTGGGGGGGGCGGTAAACGAGCAGTACTTC
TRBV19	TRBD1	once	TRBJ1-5	CASSTRTGSSNQPQHF	TGTGCCAGTAGTACCCGGACAGGGTCTAGCAATCAGCCCCAGCATTTT